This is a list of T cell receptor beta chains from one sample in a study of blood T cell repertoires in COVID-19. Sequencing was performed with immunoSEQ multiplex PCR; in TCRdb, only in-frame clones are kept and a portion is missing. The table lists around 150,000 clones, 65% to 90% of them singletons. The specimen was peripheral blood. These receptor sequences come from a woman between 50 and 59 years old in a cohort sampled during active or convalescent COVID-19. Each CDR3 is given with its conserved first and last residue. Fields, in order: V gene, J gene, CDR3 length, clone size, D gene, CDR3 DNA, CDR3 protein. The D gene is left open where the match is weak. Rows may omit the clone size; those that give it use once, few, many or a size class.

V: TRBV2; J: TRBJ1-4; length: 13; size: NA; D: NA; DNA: TGTGCCAGCAGTCCCCAGACTAATGAAAAACTGTTTTTT; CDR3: CASSPQTNEKLFF
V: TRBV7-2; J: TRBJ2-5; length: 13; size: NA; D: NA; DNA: TGTGCCAGCAGCTTCTACAGAGAAGAGACCCAGTACTTC; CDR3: CASSFYREETQYF
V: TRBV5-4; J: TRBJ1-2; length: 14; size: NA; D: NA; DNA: TGTGCCAGCAGCCCTGGGGCGGGGAACTATGGCTACACCTTC; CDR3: CASSPGAGNYGYTF
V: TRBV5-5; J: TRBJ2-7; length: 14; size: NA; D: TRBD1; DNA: TGTGCCAGCAGCATCCTGGGACAGGCGAGCGAGCAGTACTTC; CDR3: CASSILGQASEQYF
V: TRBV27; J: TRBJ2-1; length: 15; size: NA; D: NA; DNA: TGTGCCAGCAACTTAAGGGGAGGCAGGTCCAATGAGCAGTTCTTC; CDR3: CASNLRGGRSNEQFF
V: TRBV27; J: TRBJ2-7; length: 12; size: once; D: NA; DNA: TGTGCCAGCAGGGCGTGGGGCCACGAGCAGTACTTC; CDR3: CASRAWGHEQYF
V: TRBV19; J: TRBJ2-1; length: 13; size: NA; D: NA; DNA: TGTGCCAGTGCTTCGGCGGGGGCCAATGAGCAGTTCTTC; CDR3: CASASAGANEQFF
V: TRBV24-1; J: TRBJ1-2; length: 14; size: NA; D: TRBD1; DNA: TGTGCCACCAGTGACAGGGGGCCCTACTATGGCTACACCTTC; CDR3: CATSDRGPYYGYTF
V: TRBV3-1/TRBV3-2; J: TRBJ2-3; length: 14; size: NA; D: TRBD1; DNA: TGTGCCAGCAGCTACAGGGGAAGCACAGATACGCAGTATTTT; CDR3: CASSYRGSTDTQYF
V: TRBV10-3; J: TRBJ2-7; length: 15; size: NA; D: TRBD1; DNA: TGTGCCATCAAATCTAATACAGGGGGGCGACGCGAGCAGTACTTC; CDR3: CAIKSNTGGRREQYF
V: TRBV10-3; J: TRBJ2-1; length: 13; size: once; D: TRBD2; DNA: TGTGCCATCGGGACTAGCCTTTACAATGAGCAGTTCTTC; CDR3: CAIGTSLYNEQFF
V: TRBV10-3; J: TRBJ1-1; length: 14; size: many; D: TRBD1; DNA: TGTGCCATCAGTGAGTCGACCGACAGGGGGTCTACTTTCTTT; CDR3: CAISESTDRGSTFF
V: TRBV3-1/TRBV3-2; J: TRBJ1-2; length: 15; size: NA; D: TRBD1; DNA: TGTGCCAGCAGCCAAGCGGGGGGACAGGGAAGCGGCTACACCTTC; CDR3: CASSQAGGQGSGYTF
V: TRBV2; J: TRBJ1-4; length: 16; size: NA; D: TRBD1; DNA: TGTGCCAGCAGGGAGGACAGGGTTGGAGCTAATGAAAAACTGTTTTTT; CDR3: CASREDRVGANEKLFF
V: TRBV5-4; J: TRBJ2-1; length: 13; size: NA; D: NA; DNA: TGTGCCAGCAGCCGCAGCGGCGAGGATGAGCAGTTCTTC; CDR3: CASSRSGEDEQFF
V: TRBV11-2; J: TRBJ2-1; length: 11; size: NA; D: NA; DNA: TGTGCCAGCACCCTTAGCGCTGAGCAGTTCTTC; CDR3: CASTLSAEQFF
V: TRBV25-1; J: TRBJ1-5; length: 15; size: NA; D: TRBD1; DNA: TGTGCCAGCAGACCCACAGGGGCGGGCAATCAGCCCCAGCATTTT; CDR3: CASRPTGAGNQPQHF
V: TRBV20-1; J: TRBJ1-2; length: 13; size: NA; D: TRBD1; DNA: TGCAGTGCCAGTCCGGGACAGGTTACTGGCTACACCTTC; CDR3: CSASPGQVTGYTF
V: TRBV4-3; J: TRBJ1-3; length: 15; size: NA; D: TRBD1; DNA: TGCGCCAGCAGCCAAGATCTGACAGGGATAAACACCATATATTTT; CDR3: CASSQDLTGINTIYF
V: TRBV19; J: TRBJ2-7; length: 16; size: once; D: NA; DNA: TGTGCCAGTAGTGGGGGTTCCGGGGACAACTCCTACGAGCAGTACTTC; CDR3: CASSGGSGDNSYEQYF
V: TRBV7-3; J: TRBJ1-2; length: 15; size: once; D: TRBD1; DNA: TGTGCCAGCAGCTTTAGCCCCGGGACAGCGTATGGCTACACCTTC; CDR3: CASSFSPGTAYGYTF
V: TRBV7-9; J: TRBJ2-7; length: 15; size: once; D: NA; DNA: TGTGCCAGCAGCTTAGGTTCCTACCCTCACTACGAGCAGTACTTC; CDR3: CASSLGSYPHYEQYF
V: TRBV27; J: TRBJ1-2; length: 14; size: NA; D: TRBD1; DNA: TGTGCCAGCAGCCCCTGGGACAGGAGGAATGGCTACACCTTC; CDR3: CASSPWDRRNGYTF
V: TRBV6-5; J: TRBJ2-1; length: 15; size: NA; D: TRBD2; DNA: TGTGCCAGCAGCCCACCGGGGGGGTTGAGGAATGAGCAGTTCTTC; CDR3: CASSPPGGLRNEQFF
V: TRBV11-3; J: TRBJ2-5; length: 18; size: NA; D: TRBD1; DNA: TGTGCCAGCAGCTTAGAGGGCATAGGACAGGGGGCCCGAAAGACCCAGTACTTC; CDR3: CASSLEGIGQGARKTQYF
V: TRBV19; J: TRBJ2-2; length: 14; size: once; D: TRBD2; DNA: TGTGCCAGTAGGCTGACTAGCGGGTGGGGGGAGCTGTTTTTT; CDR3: CASRLTSGWGELFF
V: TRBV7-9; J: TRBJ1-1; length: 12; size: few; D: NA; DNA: TGTGCCAGCAGCTTATCCCAGGGAGAAGCTTTCTTT; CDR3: CASSLSQGEAFF
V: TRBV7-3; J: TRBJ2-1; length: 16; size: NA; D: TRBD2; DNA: TGTGCCAGCAGCTTATTGCCTAGCGGGGACAGCAATGAGCAGTTCTTC; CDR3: CASSLLPSGDSNEQFF
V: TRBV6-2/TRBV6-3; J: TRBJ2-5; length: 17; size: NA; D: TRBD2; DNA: TGTGCCAGCAGTTACTCCGAGGGTATTAGCGGGGAGGAGACCCAGTACTTC; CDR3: CASSYSEGISGEETQYF
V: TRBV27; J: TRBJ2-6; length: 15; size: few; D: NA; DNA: TGTGCCAGCAGTCGCGGGTTTACTGGGGCCAACGTCCTGACTTTC; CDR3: CASSRGFTGANVLTF
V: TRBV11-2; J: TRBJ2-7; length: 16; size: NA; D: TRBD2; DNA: TGTGCCAGCAGCTCCCAACTAGCGGGGGGGCCCAACGAGCAGTACTTC; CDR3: CASSSQLAGGPNEQYF
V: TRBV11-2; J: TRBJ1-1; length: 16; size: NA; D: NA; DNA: TGTGCCAGCAGCATACCACAGGGTGTAGGCAATACTGAAGCTTTCTTT; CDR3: CASSIPQGVGNTEAFF
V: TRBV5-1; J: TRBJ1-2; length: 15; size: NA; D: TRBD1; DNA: TGCGCCAGCAGCGTCGGACAGGGATGGGACTATGGCTACACCTTC; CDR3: CASSVGQGWDYGYTF
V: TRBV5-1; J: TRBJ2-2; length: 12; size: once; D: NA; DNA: TGCGCCAGCACGGTGCACACCGGGGAGCTGTTTTTT; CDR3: CASTVHTGELFF
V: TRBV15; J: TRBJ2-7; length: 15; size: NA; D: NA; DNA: TGTGCCACCAGCAGAGAGCGGGGCCAAACCTACGAGCAGTACTTC; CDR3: CATSRERGQTYEQYF
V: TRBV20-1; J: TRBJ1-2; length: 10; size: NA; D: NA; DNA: TGCAGTGCCCCCGGGAGCGGCTACACCTTC; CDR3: CSAPGSGYTF
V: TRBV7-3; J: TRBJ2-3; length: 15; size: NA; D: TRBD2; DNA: TGTGCCAGCAGCTCCCAGGGACTACTAACAGATACGCAGTATTTT; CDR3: CASSSQGLLTDTQYF
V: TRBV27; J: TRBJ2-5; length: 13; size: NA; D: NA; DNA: TGTGCCAGCAGCTCAACAAGCGGTGAGACCCAGTACTTC; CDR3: CASSSTSGETQYF
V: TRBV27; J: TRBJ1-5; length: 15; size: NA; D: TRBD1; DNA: TGTGCCAGCAGCCCCAGACAGGGTGCGGTGGAGCCCCAGCATTTT; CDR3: CASSPRQGAVEPQHF
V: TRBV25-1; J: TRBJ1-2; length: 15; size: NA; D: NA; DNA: TGTGCCAGCCAAAACGGGAAGGGGGGGTACTATGGCTACACCTTC; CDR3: CASQNGKGGYYGYTF
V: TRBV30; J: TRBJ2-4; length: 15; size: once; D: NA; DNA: TGTGCCTGGGGGGCGGTACGGCGGACGGGGAACATTCAGTACTTC; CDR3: CAWGAVRRTGNIQYF
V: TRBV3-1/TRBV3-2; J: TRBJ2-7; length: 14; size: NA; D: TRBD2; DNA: TGTGCCAGCAGCCAAGTAGCCAGCGGGGGAACGCCGTACTTC; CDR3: CASSQVASGGTPYF
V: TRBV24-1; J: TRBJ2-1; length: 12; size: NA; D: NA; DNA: TGTGCCACCAGTGAGCGGGACAATGAGCAGTTCTTC; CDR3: CATSERDNEQFF
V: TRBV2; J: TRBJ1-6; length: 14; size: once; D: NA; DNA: TGTGCCAGCAGGGACCGGGAGTATAATTCACCCCTCCACTTT; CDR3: CASRDREYNSPLHF
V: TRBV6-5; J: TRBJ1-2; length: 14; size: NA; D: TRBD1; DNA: TGTGCCAGCATTAGGACAGGGGGGTCCTATGGCTACACCTTC; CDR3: CASIRTGGSYGYTF
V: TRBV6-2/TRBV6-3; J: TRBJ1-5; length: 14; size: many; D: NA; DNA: TGTGCCAGCAGTTGGGACACTGATACGGGGCCCCAGCATTTT; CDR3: CASSWDTDTGPQHF
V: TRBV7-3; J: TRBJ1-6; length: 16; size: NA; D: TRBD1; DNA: TGTGCCAGCAGCCCCAACCCACAGGGGGAAGTTTCACCCCTCCACTTT; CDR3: CASSPNPQGEVSPLHF
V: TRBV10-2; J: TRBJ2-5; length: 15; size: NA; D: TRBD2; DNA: TGCGCCAGCAGTGATATGGGACTAGCCCGCGAGACCCAGTACTTC; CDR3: CASSDMGLARETQYF
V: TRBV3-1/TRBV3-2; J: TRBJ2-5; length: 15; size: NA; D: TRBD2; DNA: TGTGCCACCGCCCTGGCTACTAGCGCCGAAGAGACCCAGTACTTC; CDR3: CATALATSAEETQYF